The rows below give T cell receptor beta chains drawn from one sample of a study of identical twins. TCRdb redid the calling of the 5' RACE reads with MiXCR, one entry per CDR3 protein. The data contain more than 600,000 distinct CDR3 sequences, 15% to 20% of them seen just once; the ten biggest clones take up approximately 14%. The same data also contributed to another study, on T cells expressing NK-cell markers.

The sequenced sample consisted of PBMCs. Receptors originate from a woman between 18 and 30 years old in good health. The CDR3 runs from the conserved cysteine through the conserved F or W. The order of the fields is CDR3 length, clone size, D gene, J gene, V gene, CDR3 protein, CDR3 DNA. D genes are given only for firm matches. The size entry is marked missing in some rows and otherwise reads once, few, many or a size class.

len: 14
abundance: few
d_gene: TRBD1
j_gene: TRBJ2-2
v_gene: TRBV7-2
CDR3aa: CASSLYRGPGELFF
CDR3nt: TGTGCCAGCAGCCTATACAGGGGACCCGGGGAGCTGTTTTTT

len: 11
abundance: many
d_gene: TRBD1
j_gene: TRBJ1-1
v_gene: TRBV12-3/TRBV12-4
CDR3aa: CASRRDSEAFF
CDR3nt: TGTGCCAGCAGACGGGACAGTGAAGCTTTCTTT

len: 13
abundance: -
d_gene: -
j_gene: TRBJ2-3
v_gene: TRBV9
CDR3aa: CASSVGDWNTQYF
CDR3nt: TGTGCCAGCAGCGTAGGGGACTGGAATACGCAGTATTTT

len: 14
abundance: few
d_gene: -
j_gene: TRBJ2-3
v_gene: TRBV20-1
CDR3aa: CSAMRLDGTDTQYF
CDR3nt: TGCAGTGCTATGCGGCTAGATGGCACAGATACGCAGTATTTT

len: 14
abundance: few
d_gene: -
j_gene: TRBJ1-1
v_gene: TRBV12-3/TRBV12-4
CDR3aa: CASSQQVIGAEAFF
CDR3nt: TGTGCCAGCAGCCAACAGGTGATCGGGGCTGAAGCTTTCTTT

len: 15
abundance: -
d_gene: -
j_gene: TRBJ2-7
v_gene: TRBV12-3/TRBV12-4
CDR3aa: CASSIRDSGSYEQYF
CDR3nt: TGTGCCAGCAGTATACGAGACAGCGGTTCCTACGAGCAGTACTTC

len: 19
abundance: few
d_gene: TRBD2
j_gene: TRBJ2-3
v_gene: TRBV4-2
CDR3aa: CASSQDPGASGGWTDTQYF
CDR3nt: TGTGCCAGCAGCCAAGATCCAGGGGCTAGCGGGGGTTGGACAGATACGCAGTATTTT

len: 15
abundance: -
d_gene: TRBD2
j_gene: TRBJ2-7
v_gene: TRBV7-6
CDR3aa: CASSLAGGVRDEQYF
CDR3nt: TGTGCCAGCTCCTTAGCGGGGGGCGTCCGAGACGAGCAGTACTTC

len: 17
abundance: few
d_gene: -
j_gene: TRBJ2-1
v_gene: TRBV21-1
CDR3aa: CASSSRWWDRYVSEQFF
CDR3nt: TGTGCCAGCAGCAGCCGTTGGTGGGACAGATACGTAAGTGAGCAGTTCTTC

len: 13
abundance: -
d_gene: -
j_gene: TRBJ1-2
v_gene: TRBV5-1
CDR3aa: CASSFGQGIIYTF
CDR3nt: TGCGCCAGCAGCTTCGGCCAGGGTATCATCTACACCTTC

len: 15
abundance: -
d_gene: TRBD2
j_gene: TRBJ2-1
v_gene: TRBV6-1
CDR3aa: CASSTGEGRYNEQFF
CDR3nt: TGTGCCAGCAGTACGGGGGAGGGCCGATACAATGAGCAGTTCTTC

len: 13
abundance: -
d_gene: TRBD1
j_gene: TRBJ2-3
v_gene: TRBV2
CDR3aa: CATQGFGPDTQYF
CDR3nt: TGTGCCACACAGGGGTTTGGGCCAGATACGCAGTATTTT

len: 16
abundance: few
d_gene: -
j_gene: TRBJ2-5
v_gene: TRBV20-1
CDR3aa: CSARDPDSPGGETQYF
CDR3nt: TGCAGTGCTAGAGACCCGGACAGCCCCGGGGGTGAGACCCAGTACTTC

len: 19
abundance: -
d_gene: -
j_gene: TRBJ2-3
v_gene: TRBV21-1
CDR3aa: CASSKGHKGRGGFTDTQYF
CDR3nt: TGTGCCAGCAGCAAAGGACATAAGGGGCGGGGGGGCTTCACAGATACGCAGTATTTT

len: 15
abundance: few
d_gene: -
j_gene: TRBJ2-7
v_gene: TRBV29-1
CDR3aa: CSVEGHLERPYEQYF
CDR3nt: TGCAGCGTCGAGGGACACCTCGAGCGACCCTACGAGCAGTACTTC

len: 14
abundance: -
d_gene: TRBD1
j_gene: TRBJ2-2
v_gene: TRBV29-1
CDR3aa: CSGAGGPNTGELFF
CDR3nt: TGCAGCGGCGCAGGGGGCCCGAACACCGGGGAGCTGTTTTTT

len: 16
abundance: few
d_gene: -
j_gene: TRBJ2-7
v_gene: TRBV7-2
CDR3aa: CASSFSSFGNSYEQYF
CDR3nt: TGTGCCAGCAGCTTCTCATCGTTCGGCAACTCCTACGAGCAGTACTTC

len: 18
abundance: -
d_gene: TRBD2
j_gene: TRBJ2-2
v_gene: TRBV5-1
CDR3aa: CASSEGTSGRANTGELFF
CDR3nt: TGCGCCAGCAGCGAGGGGACTAGCGGGAGGGCGAACACCGGGGAGCTGTTTTTT

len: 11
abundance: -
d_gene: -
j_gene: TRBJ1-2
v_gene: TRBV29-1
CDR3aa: CSVVALGGYTF
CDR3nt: TGCAGCGTTGTGGCGCTGGGTGGCTACACCTTC

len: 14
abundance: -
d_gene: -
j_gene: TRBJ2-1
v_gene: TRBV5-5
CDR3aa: CASSLVTVDNEQFF
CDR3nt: TGTGCCAGCAGCTTGGTGACTGTAGACAATGAGCAGTTCTTC

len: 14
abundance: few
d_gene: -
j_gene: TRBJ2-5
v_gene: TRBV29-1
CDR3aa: CSVTSSTGGETQYF
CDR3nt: TGCAGCGTTACCTCTTCGACAGGAGGGGAGACCCAGTACTTC

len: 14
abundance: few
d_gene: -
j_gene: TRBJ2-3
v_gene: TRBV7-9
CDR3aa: CASSLGVARDTQYF
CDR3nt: TGTGCCAGCAGCTTGGGCGTAGCCCGCGATACGCAGTATTTT

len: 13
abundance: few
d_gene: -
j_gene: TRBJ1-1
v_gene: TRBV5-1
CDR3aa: CASRVQANTEAFF
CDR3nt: TGCGCCAGCAGGGTACAGGCGAACACTGAAGCTTTCTTT

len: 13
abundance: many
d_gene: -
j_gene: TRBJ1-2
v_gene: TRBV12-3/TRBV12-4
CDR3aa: CASSVGQSYGYTF
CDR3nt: TGTGCCAGCAGTGTTGGACAGAGCTATGGCTACACCTTC

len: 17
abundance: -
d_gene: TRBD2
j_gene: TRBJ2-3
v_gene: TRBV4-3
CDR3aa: CASSQDEVAGVGDTQYF
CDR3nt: TGCGCCAGCAGCCAAGATGAGGTAGCGGGAGTGGGGGATACGCAGTATTTT

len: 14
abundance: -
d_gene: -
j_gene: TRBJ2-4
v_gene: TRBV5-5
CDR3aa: CASRFPGAKNIQYF
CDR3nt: TGTGCCAGCAGATTCCCGGGAGCCAAAAACATTCAGTACTTC

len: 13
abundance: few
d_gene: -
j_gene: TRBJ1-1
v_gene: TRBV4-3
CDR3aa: CASSQDGQTEAFF
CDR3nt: TGCGCCAGCAGCCAAGATGGACAGACTGAAGCTTTCTTT

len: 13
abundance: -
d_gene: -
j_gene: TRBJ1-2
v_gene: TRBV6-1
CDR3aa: CASSRRTLEGYTF
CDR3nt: TGTGCCAGCAGCCGGCGGACTCTTGAAGGCTACACCTTC

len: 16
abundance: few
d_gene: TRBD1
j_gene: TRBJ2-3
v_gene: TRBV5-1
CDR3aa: CASSLGTGAATDTQYF
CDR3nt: TGCGCCAGCAGCCTAGGGACAGGGGCCGCCACAGATACGCAGTATTTT

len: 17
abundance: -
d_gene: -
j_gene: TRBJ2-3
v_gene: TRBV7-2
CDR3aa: CASSSPVTRAETDTQYF
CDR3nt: TGTGCCAGCAGCTCTCCCGTGACTAGAGCGGAAACAGATACGCAGTATTTT

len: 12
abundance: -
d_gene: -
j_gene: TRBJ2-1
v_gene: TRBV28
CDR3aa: CASSLTTYEQFF
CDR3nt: TGTGCCAGCAGCCTTACAACGTATGAGCAGTTCTTC

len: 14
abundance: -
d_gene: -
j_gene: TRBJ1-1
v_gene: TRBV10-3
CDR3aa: CAISSAREGTEAFF
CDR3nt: TGTGCCATCAGTAGCGCCAGGGAGGGGACTGAAGCTTTCTTT

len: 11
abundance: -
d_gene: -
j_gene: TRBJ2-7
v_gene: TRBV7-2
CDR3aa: CASSILVEQYF
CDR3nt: TGTGCCAGCAGCATCCTCGTCGAGCAGTACTTC

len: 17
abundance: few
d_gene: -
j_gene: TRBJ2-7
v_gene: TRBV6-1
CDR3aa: CASSPGELVPGNYEQYF
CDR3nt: TGTGCCAGCAGTCCAGGGGAGTTGGTACCTGGTAATTACGAGCAGTACTTC

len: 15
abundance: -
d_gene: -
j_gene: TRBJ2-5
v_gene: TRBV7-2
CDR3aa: CASSLVSGTQETQYF
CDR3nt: TGTGCCAGCAGCTTAGTTTCTGGAACCCAAGAGACCCAGTACTTC

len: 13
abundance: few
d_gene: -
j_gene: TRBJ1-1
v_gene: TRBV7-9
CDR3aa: CASSSSSTGAAFF
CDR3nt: TGTGCCAGCAGCTCCTCTTCTACTGGCGCGGCTTTCTTT

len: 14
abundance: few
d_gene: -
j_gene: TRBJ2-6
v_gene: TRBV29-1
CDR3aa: CSVLGDSGANVLTF
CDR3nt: TGCAGCGTTCTCGGAGACTCTGGGGCCAACGTCCTGACTTTC

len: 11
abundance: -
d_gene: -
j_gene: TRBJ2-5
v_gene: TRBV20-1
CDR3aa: CSASWPETQYF
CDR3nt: TGCAGTGCTAGTTGGCCAGAGACCCAGTACTTC

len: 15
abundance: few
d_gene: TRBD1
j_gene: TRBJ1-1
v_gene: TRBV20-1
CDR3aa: CSASYGRGGATEAFF
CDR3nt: TGCAGTGCTAGTTACGGAAGAGGGGGCGCAACTGAAGCTTTCTTT

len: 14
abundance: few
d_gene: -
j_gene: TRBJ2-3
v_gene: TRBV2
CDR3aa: CASSEETGAPSQYF
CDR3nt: TGTGCCAGCAGTGAGGAGACTGGTGCTCCCTCGCAGTATTTT

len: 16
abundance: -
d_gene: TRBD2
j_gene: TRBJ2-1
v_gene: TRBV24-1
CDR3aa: CATSDITSGGVHEQFF
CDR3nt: TGTGCCACCAGTGACATTACTAGCGGGGGGGTTCATGAGCAGTTCTTC

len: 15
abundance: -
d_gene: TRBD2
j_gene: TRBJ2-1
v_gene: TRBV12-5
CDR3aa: CASGPIAGVYNEQFF
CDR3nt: TGTGCTAGTGGCCCTATAGCGGGCGTCTACAATGAGCAGTTCTTC

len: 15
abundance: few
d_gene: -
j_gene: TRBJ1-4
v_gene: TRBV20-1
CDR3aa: CSAMPTHRVGEKLFF
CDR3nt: TGCAGTGCGATGCCCACTCACAGGGTTGGTGAAAAACTGTTTTTT

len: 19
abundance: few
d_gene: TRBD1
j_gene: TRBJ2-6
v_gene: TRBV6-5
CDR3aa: CASSSYEGQPDSGANVLTF
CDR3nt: TGTGCCAGCAGTTCCTATGAGGGACAGCCTGACTCTGGGGCCAACGTCCTGACTTTC

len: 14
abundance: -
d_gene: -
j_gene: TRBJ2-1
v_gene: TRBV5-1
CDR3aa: CASSPGPTRNEQFF
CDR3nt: TGCGCCAGCAGCCCCGGCCCGACTAGAAATGAGCAGTTCTTC

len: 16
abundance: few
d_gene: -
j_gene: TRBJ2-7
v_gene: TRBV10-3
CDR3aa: CAISERGRTGSYEQYF
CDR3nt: TGTGCCATCAGTGAGAGGGGACGGACCGGGTCCTACGAGCAGTACTTC

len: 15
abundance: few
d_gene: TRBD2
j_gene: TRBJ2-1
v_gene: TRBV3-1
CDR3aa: CASSQEYRAGGRQFF
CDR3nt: TGTGCCAGCAGCCAAGAATATCGGGCGGGGGGGCGACAGTTCTTC

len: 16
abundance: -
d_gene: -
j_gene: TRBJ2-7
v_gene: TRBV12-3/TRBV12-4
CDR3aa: CASSLTPGDRAYEQYF
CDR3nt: TGTGCCAGCAGTCTTACCCCGGGGGACCGCGCCTACGAGCAGTACTTC

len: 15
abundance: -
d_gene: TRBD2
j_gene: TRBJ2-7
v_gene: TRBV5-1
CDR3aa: CASSLWTGGTYEQYF
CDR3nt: TGCGCCAGCAGCTTGTGGACGGGGGGGACCTACGAGCAGTACTTC